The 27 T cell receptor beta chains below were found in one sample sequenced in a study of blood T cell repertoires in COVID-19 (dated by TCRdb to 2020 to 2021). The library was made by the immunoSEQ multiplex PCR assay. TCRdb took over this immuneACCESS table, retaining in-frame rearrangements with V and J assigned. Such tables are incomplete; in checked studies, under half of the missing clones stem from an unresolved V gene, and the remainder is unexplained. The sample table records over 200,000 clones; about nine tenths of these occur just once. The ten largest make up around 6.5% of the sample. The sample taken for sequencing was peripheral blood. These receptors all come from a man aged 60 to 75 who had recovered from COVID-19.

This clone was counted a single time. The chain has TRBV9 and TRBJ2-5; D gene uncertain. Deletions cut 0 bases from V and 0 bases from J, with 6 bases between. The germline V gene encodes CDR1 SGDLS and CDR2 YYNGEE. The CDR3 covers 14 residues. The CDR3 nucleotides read TGTGCCAGCAGCGTAGCTCCTAACCAAGAGACCCAGTACTTC. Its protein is CASSVAPNQETQYF.

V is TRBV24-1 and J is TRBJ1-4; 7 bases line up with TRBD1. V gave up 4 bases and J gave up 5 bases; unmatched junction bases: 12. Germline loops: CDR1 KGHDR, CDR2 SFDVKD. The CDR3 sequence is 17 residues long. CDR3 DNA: TGTGCCACCAGTGACGATGGACTGGGACAGAGAAATGAAAAACTGTTTTTT. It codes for CATSDDGLGQRNEKLFF.

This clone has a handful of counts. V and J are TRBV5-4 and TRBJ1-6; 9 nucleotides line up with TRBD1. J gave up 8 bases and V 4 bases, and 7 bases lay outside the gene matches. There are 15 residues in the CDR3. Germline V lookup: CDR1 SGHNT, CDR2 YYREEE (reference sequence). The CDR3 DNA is TGTGCCAGCAGCAAGGACAGGGGTACGGATTCACCCCTCCACTTT. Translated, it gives CASSKDRGTDSPLHF. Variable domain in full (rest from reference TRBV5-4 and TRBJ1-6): ETGVTQSPTHLIKTRGQQVTLRCSSQSGHNTVSWYQQALGQGPQFIFQYYREEENGRGNFPPRFSGLQFPNYSSELNVNALELDDSALYLCASSKDRGTDSPLHFGNGTRLTVT.

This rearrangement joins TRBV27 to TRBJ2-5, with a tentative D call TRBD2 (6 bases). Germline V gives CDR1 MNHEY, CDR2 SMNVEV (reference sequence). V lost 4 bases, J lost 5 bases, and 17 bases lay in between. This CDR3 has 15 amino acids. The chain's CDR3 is CASSSPRSGVETQYF. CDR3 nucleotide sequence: TGTGCCAGCAGTTCTCCCCGTAGCGGAGTGGAGACCCAGTACTTC.

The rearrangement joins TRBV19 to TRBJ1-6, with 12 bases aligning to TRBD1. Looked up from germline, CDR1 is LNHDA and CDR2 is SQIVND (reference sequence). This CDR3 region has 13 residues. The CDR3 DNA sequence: TGTGGACCGGGACAGGGGGCCAATTCACCCCTCCACTTT. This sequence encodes CGPGQGANSPLHF.

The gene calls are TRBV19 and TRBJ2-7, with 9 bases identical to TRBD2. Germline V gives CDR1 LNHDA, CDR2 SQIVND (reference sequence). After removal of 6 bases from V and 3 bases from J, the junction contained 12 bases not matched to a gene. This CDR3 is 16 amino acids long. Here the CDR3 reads CASSPVELAGIYEQYF. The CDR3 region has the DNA TGTGCCAGTAGCCCCGTGGAGCTAGCGGGGATCTACGAGCAGTACTTC. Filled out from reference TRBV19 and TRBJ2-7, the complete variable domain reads DGGITQSPKYLFRKEGQNVTLSCEQNLNHDAMYWYRQDPGQGLRLIYYSQIVNDFQKGDIAEGYSVSREKKESFPLTVTSAQKNPTAFYLCASSPVELAGIYEQYFGPGTRLTVT.

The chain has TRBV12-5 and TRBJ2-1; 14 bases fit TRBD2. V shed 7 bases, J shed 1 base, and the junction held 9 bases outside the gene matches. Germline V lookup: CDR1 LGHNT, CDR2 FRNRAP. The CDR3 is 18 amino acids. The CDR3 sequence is CASAASGTSGSSYNEQFF. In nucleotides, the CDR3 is TGTGCTAGTGCCGCGAGCGGGACTAGCGGGAGTTCCTACAATGAGCAGTTCTTC.

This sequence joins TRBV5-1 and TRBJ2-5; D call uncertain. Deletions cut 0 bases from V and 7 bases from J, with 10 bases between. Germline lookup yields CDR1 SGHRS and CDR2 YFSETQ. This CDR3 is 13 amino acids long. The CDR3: CASSLEVLGTQYF. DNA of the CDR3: TGCGCCAGCAGCTTGGAAGTTCTCGGGACCCAGTACTTC. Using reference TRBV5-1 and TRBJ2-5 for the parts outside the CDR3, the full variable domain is KAGVTQTPRYLIKTRGQQVTLSCSPISGHRSVSWYQQTPGQGLQFLFEYFSETQRNKGNFPGRFSGRQFSNSRSEMNVSTLELGDSALYLCASSLEVLGTQYFGPGTRLLVL.

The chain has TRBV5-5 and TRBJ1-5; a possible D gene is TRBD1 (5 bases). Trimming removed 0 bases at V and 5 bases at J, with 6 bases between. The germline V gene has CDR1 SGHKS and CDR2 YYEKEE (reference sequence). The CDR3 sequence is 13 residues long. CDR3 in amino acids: CASSLGGDQPQHF. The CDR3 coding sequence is TGTGCCAGCAGCTTGGGGGGGGATCAGCCCCAGCATTTT.

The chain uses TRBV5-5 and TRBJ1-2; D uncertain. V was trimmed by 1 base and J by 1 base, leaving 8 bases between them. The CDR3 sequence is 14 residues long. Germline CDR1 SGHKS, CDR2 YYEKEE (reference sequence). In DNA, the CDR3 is TGTGCCAGCAGCTTGAACGCCGGTAACTATGGCTACACCTTC. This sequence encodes CASSLNAGNYGYTF.

CDR3 DNA sequence: TGTGCCAGCAGGGATACGGGGGTCTCAAAAGAGACCCAGTACTTC. Encoded protein: CASRDTGVSKETQYF. The chain uses TRBV28 and TRBJ2-5, with D maybe TRBD2 (6 bases). This CDR3 has 15 residues. CDR1 is MDHEN and CDR2 is SYDVKM in the germline V gene. Trimming removed 6 bases from V and 3 bases from J, with 17 bases in between.

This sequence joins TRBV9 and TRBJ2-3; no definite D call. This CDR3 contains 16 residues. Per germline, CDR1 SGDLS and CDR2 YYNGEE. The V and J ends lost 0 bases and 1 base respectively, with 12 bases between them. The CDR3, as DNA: TGTGCCAGCAGCGTAGCGGGTTCCTTTGGCACAGATACGCAGTATTTT. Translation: CASSVAGSFGTDTQYF.

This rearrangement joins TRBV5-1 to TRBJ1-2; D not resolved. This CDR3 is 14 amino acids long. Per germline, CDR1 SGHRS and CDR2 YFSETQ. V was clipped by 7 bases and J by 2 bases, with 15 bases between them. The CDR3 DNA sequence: TGCGCCAGCGGAGAGGGTAGTGTCAACTATGGCTACACCTTC. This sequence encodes CASGEGSVNYGYTF. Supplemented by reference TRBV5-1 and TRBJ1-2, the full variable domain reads KAGVTQTPRYLIKTRGQQVTLSCSPISGHRSVSWYQQTPGQGLQFLFEYFSETQRNKGNFPGRFSGRQFSNSRSEMNVSTLELGDSALYLCASGEGSVNYGYTFGSGTRLTVV.

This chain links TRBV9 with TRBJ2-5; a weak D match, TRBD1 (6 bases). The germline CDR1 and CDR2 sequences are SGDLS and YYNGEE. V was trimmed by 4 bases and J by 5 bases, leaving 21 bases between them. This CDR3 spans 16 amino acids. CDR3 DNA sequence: TGTGCCAGCAGCCTCCAGGTGGGGGCGTATGGGGAGACCCAGTACTTC. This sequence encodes CASSLQVGAYGETQYF.

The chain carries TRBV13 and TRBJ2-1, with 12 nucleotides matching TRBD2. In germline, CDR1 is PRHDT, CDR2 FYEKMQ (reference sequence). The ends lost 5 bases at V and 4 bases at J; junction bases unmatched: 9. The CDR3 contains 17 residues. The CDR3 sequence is CASSPPGLAGLYNEQFF. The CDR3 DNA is TGTGCCAGCAGCCCCCCCGGACTAGCGGGGCTGTACAATGAGCAGTTCTTC.

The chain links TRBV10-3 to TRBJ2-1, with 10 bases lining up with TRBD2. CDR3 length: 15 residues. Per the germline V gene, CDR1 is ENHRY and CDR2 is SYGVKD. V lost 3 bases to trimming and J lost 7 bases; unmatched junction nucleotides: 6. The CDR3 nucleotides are TGTGCCATCAGTGATTCAACTAGCGGGAATAATGAGCAGTTCTTC. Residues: CAISDSTSGNNEQFF.

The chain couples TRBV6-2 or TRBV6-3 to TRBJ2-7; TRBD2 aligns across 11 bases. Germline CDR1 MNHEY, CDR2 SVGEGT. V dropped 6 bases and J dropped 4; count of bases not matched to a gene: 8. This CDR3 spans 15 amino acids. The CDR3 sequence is CASSDVLAGGYEQYF. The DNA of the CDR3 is TGTGCCAGCAGCGACGTTCTAGCGGGAGGATACGAGCAGTACTTC.

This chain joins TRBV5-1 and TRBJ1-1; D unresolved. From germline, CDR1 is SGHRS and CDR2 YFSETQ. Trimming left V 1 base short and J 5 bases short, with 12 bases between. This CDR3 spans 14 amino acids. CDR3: CASSLTTLTTEAFF. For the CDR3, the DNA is TGCGCCAGCAGCTTGACAACCTTAACGACTGAAGCTTTCTTT.

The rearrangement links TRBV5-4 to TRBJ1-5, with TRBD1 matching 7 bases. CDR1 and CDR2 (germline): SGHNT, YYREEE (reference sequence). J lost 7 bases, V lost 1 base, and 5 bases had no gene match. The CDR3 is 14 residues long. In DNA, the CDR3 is TGTGCCAGCAGCTTGACAGGGGTAGGGCAGCCCCAGCATTTT. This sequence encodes CASSLTGVGQPQHF.

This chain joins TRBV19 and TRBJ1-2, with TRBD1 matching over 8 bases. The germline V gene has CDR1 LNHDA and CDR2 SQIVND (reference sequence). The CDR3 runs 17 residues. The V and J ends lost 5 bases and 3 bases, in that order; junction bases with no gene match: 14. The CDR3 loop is CASSFRVRQGADYGYTF. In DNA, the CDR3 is TGTGCCAGTAGTTTCCGCGTACGGCAGGGGGCAGACTATGGCTACACCTTC.

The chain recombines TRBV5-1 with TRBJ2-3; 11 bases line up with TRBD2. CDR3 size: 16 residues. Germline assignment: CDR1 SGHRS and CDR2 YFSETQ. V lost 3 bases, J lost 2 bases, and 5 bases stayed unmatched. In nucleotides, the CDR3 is TGCGCCAGCAGCTCCGGACTAGCGGGTGTCACAGATACGCAGTATTTT. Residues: CASSSGLAGVTDTQYF.

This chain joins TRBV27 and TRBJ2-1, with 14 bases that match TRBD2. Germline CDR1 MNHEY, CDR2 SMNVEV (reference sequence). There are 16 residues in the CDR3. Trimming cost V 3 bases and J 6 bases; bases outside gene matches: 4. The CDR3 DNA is TGTGCCAGCAGTTTTGCGGGACTAGCGGGAGCCAATGAGCAGTTCTTC. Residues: CASSFAGLAGANEQFF.

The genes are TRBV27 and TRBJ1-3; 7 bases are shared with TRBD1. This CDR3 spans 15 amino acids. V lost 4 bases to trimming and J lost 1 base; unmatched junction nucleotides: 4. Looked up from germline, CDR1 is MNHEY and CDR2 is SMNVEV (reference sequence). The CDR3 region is CASSSGQISGNTIYF. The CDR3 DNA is TGTGCCAGCAGTTCGGGACAGATTTCTGGAAACACCATATATTTT.

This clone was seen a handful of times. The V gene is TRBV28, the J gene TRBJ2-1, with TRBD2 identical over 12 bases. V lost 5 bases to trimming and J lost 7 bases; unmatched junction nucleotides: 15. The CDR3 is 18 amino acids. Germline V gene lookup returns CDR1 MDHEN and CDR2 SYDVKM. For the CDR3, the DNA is TGTGCCAGCAGTCTCCGGACTAGCGGGACGCCCCGAGAGAATGAGCAGTTCTTC. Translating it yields CASSLRTSGTPRENEQFF.

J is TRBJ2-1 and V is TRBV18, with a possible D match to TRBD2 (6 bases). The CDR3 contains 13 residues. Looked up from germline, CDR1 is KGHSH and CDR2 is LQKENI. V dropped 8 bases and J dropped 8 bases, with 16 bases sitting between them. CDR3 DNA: TGTGCCAGCCGGGACTCCCCCGGGGATGAGCAGTTCTTC. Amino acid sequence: CASRDSPGDEQFF.

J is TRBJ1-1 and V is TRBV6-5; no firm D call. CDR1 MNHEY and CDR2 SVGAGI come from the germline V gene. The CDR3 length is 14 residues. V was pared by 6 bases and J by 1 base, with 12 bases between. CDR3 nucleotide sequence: TGTGCCAGCAGGGGCTTATCCCGGAACACTGAAGCTTTCTTT. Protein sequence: CASRGLSRNTEAFF.

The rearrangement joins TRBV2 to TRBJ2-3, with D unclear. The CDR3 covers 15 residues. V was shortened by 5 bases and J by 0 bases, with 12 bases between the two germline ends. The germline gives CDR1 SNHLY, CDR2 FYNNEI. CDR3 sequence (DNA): TGTGCCAGCAGTCCTAGGCCCGGGAGCACAGATACGCAGTATTTT. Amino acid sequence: CASSPRPGSTDTQYF.